The 22 T cell receptor beta chains listed next were all sequenced from one sample in a study of fetal regulatory T cell absence and autoimmunity. Measured with immunoSEQ multiplex PCR; TCRdb has only the in-frame clones, and not every one. In the table there are 45,000 to 50,000 clones, roughly four fifths of which are singletons. The source material was cord blood. The receptors were sampled from a newborn boy with IPEX syndrome.

The chain joins TRBV5-1 to TRBJ2-7, with 9 positions matching TRBD1. Germline V gene lookup returns CDR1 SGHRS and CDR2 YFSETQ. There are 16 residues in the CDR3. With 4 bases clipped from V and 4 bases from J, the junction kept 12 bases outside the gene matches. The CDR3 region is CASSLTGDRAKYEQYF. The CDR3 bases are TGCGCCAGCAGCCTTACGGGGGACAGGGCGAAGTACGAGCAGTACTTC.

The chain has TRBV6-5 and TRBJ1-2; possible D gene TRBD1, 6 bases. Germline-derived CDR1 and CDR2 are MNHEY and SVGAGI. This CDR3 has 13 amino acids. Trimming shortened V by 4 bases and J by 2 bases, and 8 bases separated the two germline ends. The CDR3 nucleotides are TGTGCCAGCAGTTTACAGGGAAACTATGGCTACACCTTC. Translating gives CASSLQGNYGYTF.

The CDR3 DNA reads as TGTGCCAGCAGCAAAGGGACGAACACCGGGGAGCTGTTTTTT. It encodes CASSKGTNTGELFF. The rearrangement joins TRBV21-1 to TRBJ2-2. TRBV21-1 is classified as a pseudogene. This CDR3 has 14 residues.

J is TRBJ2-1 and V is TRBV2; no clear D. Trimming stripped 4 bases from V and 0 bases from J, with 7 bases between. The CDR3 has 14 amino acids. Germline V gene sequence: CDR1 SNHLY, CDR2 FYNNEI. This CDR3 reads CASSATRSYNEQFF. The CDR3 DNA reads TGTGCCAGCAGTGCGACTCGCTCCTACAATGAGCAGTTCTTC.

V usage is TRBV7-2 and J usage is TRBJ2-2; D perhaps matches TRBD1 (6 bases). The CDR3 is 14 residues long. V lost 0 bases, J lost 8 bases, and 10 bases lay in between. Per germline, CDR1 SGHTA and CDR2 FQGNSA. CDR3 DNA sequence: TGTGCCAGCAGCTTAGCTAGGGGGTTAGGGGAGCTGTTTTTT. This sequence encodes CASSLARGLGELFF.

V and J are TRBV12-5 and TRBJ1-2; TRBD1 aligns across 7 bases. The CDR3 is 15 amino acids. V gave up 1 base and J gave up 6 bases; unmatched junction bases: 8. Looked up from germline, CDR1 is LGHNT and CDR2 is FRNRAP. CDR3 in amino acids: CASGLDNRGSDGYTF. The CDR3 DNA is TGTGCTAGTGGTTTGGACAACAGGGGATCGGATGGCTACACCTTC.

This clone was observed a few times. The genes are TRBV6-5 and TRBJ1-1; D is perhaps TRBD1 (6 bases). Trimming cost V 0 bases and J 4 bases, with 6 bases left between them. Germline V gene lookup returns CDR1 MNHEY and CDR2 SVGAGI. CDR3 length: 13 residues. CDR3 sequence (DNA): TGTGCCAGCAGTTACTCAGGGGGCACTGAAGCTTTCTTT. Translated, it gives CASSYSGGTEAFF.

The rearrangement joins TRBV19 to TRBJ2-5; 10 bases agree with TRBD1. The germline V gene encodes CDR1 LNHDA and CDR2 SQIVND (reference sequence). With 6 bases clipped from V and 5 bases from J, the junction kept 6 bases outside the gene matches. The CDR3 spans 14 residues. Here the CDR3 DNA reads TGTGCCAGTAGCCCGGACAGGGGGGAGGAGACCCAGTACTTC. Protein product: CASSPDRGEETQYF.

The chain recombines TRBV7-2 with TRBJ2-7, with a tentative D call TRBD1 (5 bases). Per the germline V gene, CDR1 is SGHTA and CDR2 is FQGNSA. Trimming cost V 3 bases and J 5 bases, with 17 bases left between them. The CDR3 is 15 amino acids. The DNA of the CDR3 is TGTGCCAGCAGCTTTATGGGGCGTCGTAATGACGAGCAGTACTTC. Its protein product is CASSFMGRRNDEQYF.

The chain is built from TRBV7-8 and TRBJ2-3; 8 nucleotides match TRBD2. V lost 1 base, J lost 4 bases, and 1 base stayed unmatched. The length of the CDR3 is 14 residues. Germline CDR1 reads SGHVS; CDR2 reads FQNEAQ. Here the CDR3 reads CASSLDGRADTQYF. CDR3 bases: TGTGCCAGCAGCTTAGACGGGAGGGCAGATACGCAGTATTTT.

This clone was observed once. The V gene is TRBV19, the J gene TRBJ2-3; TRBD2 agrees at 7 bases. The J segment lost 1 base and the V segment lost 3 bases, leaving 4 bases of the junction unmatched. CDR1 is LNHDA, CDR2 SQIVND, per germline (reference sequence). The CDR3 spans 15 residues. The CDR3 DNA follows: TGTGCCAGTAGTATCGGGACTACCCGCACAGATACGCAGTATTTT. This sequence encodes CASSIGTTRTDTQYF.

The rearrangement joins TRBV6-1 to TRBJ1-3; 9 bases fit TRBD1. This CDR3 region has 15 residues. Trimming at V came to 9 bases and at J to 0 bases, leaving 6 bases not matched to a gene. The germline CDR1 and CDR2 sequences are MNHNS and SASEGT. The CDR3 region is CASRDRGSSGNTIYF. As DNA, the CDR3 is TGTGCCAGTCGCGACAGGGGGAGCTCTGGAAACACCATATATTTT.

This chain joins TRBV6-5 and TRBJ2-1, with 11 bases fitting TRBD2. The CDR3 sequence is 15 residues long. The V gene's germline CDR1 is MNHEY and CDR2 SVGAGI. The V and J ends lost 5 bases and 5 bases, in that order; junction bases with no gene match: 5. The CDR3, as DNA: TGTGCCAGCAGTCGTAGCGGGAGGGCCCACAATGAGCAGTTCTTC. Residues: CASSRSGRAHNEQFF.

This chain connects TRBV7-6 to TRBJ2-7, with D perhaps TRBD1 (5 bases). V was pared by 1 base and J by 6 bases, with 10 bases between. The length of the CDR3 is 13 residues. Germline loops: CDR1 SGHVS, CDR2 FNYEAQ. This CDR3 is CASSLVLGAEQYF. CDR3 DNA sequence: TGTGCCAGCAGCTTAGTTTTAGGGGCCGAGCAGTACTTC.

The chain joins TRBV5-5 to TRBJ2-3; a possible D gene is TRBD2 (5 bases). Germline V gives CDR1 SGHKS, CDR2 YYEKEE (reference sequence). The germline V and J ends were trimmed by 2 bases and 6 bases, with 7 bases remaining between them. This CDR3 region has 12 residues. CDR3 sequence (DNA): TGTGCCAGCAGCTTCGGGGTTGATACGCAGTATTTT. It translates to CASSFGVDTQYF.

J is TRBJ1-6 and V is TRBV18; 7 nucleotides line up with TRBD1. There are 13 residues in the CDR3. The V and J ends lost 8 bases and 10 bases, in that order; junction bases with no gene match: 8. Germline V gene lookup returns CDR1 KGHSH and CDR2 LQKENI. The CDR3 is CASRTGVESPLHF. Here the CDR3 DNA reads TGTGCCAGCCGCACAGGGGTGGAATCACCCCTCCACTTT.

In this sample, this clone turned up a few times. This chain links TRBV2 with TRBJ2-7; D not resolved. V was trimmed by 5 bases and J by 2 bases, leaving 13 bases between them. The CDR3 is made up of 14 amino acids. Germline V gene data show CDR1 as SNHLY and CDR2 as FYNNEI. Here the CDR3 reads CASSLVAATYEQYF. In nucleotides, the CDR3 is TGTGCCAGCAGTCTTGTAGCTGCTACCTACGAGCAGTACTTC.

This sequence joins TRBV4-1 and TRBJ2-5, with TRBD2 as a possible D gene (5 bases). Germline CDR1 reads MGHRA; CDR2 reads YSYEKL. The CDR3 spans 14 residues. Trimming shortened V by 1 base and J by 5 bases, and 11 bases separated the two germline ends. The CDR3 region has the DNA TGCGCCAGCAGCCAAGTAGCGCACCTGGAGACCCAGTACTTC. It specifies CASSQVAHLETQYF.

The genes are TRBV4-1 and TRBJ2-1, with D possibly being TRBD2 (6 bases). Germline CDR1 MGHRA, CDR2 YSYEKL. The CDR3 totals 16 residues. Trimming shortened V by 0 bases and J by 7 bases, and 16 bases separated the two germline ends. CDR3 nucleotides: TGCGCCAGCAGCCAAGAACCTAGGAGGGCGGGGAATGAGCAGTTCTTC. Protein product: CASSQEPRRAGNEQFF.

The chain combines TRBV13 with TRBJ2-7, with D tentatively TRBD2 (6 bases). The CDR3 is 15 residues long. V gave up 5 bases and J gave up 1 base, with 15 bases separating them. In germline, CDR1 is PRHDT, CDR2 FYEKMQ (reference sequence). The CDR3 bases are TGTGCCAGCAGCGCCGGGACTTCCAGTTCCTACGAGCAGTACTTC. It encodes CASSAGTSSSYEQYF. Supplemented by reference TRBV13 and TRBJ2-7, the full variable domain reads AAGVIQSPRHLIKEKRETATLKCYPIPRHDTVYWYQQGPGQDPQFLISFYEKMQSDKGSIPDRFSAQQFSDYHSELNMSSLELGDSALYFCASSAGTSSSYEQYFGPGTRLTVT.

The chain combines TRBV11-3 with TRBJ2-5; 10 positions match TRBD1. This CDR3 spans 16 amino acids. Trimming took 4 bases from V and 9 from J; bases not matched to a gene: 14. Germline assignment: CDR1 SGHNT and CDR2 YENEEA. The CDR3 reads CASSSYDPGQGMAQYF. The CDR3 DNA reads as TGTGCCAGCAGCTCCTACGACCCGGGACAGGGGATGGCCCAGTACTTC.

This chain connects TRBV9 to TRBJ2-1; D tentatively reads TRBD1 or TRBD2 (6 bases each). The CDR3 length is 14 residues. V lost 0 bases to trimming and J lost 10 bases, with 14 bases between them. CDR1 SGDLS and CDR2 YYNGEE come from the germline V gene. The CDR3: CASSVAGAHGEQFF. DNA for the CDR3: TGTGCCAGCAGCGTAGCGGGGGCCCACGGGGAGCAGTTCTTC.